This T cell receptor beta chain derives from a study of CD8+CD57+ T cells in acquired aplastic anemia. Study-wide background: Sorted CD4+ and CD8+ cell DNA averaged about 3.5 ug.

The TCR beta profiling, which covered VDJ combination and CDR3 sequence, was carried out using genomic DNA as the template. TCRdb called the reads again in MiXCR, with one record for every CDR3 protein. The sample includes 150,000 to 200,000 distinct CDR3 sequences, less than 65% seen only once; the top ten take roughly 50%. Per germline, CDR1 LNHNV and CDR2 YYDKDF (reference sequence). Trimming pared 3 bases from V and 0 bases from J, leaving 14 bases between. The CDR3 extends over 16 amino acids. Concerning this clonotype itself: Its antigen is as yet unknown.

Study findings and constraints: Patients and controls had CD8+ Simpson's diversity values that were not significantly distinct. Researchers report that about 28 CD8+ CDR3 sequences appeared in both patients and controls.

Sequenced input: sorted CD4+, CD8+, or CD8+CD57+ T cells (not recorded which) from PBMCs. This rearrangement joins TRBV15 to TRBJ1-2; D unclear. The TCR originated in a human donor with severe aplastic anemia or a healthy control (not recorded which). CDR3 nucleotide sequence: TGTGCCACCAGCAGGGCGGCGGGGAGACCTAACTATGGCTACACCTTC. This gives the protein CATSRAAGRPNYGYTF.